A selection of T cell receptor beta chains follows, all from one sample in a study of graft-versus-host responses after intestinal transplantation. The antigens these receptors bind are not known. Using immunoSEQ multiplex PCR, the repertoire was profiled, and TCRdb retains in-frame clones only, with some absent. The table lists some 90,000 clones, around nine tenths of them singletons. Sequencing was performed on unstimulated CD4+ T cells sorted from spleen or lymph node cells, taken before intestinal transplant. The receptors come from a human donor who received an intestinal transplant. Each CDR3 is given with its conserved first and last residue. Fields, in order: CDR3 protein, CDR3 DNA, D gene, J gene, clone size, V gene. A D gene is named only where the DNA matches it firmly. Clone size appears in some rows only: once, few, many, or a class for an expanded clone.

cdr3_aa: CASSGPGTSGKTYEQYF; cdr3_nt: TGTGCCAGCAGTGGGCCCGGGACTAGCGGCAAGACCTACGAGCAGTACTTC; d_call: TRBD2; j_call: TRBJ2-7; clone_size: .; v_call: TRBV6-1
cdr3_aa: CASWGLAGGPGTQYF; cdr3_nt: TGTGCCAGCTGGGGACTAGCGGGAGGGCCGGGTACGCAGTATTTT; d_call: TRBD2; j_call: TRBJ2-3; clone_size: .; v_call: TRBV6-1
cdr3_aa: CASSVLTGSANTEAFF; cdr3_nt: TGTGCCAGCAGCGTACTTACAGGGTCTGCGAACACTGAAGCTTTCTTT; d_call: .; j_call: TRBJ1-1; clone_size: .; v_call: TRBV9
cdr3_aa: CASSQGGPRTYNEQFF; cdr3_nt: TGTGCCAGCAGTCAAGGGGGACCTCGGACCTACAATGAGCAGTTCTTC; d_call: .; j_call: TRBJ2-1; clone_size: once; v_call: TRBV6-1
cdr3_aa: CASTIGSTPVNEQYF; cdr3_nt: TGTGCCAGCACAATCGGGAGTACCCCCGTAAACGAGCAGTACTTC; d_call: .; j_call: TRBJ2-7; clone_size: .; v_call: TRBV6-6
cdr3_aa: CASSVVNSFRNEQFF; cdr3_nt: TGTGCCAGCAGCGTAGTCAATAGTTTCCGTAATGAGCAGTTCTTC; d_call: .; j_call: TRBJ2-1; clone_size: .; v_call: TRBV9
cdr3_aa: CASSVTWGSYNEQFF; cdr3_nt: TGTGCCAGCAGTGTTACGTGGGGGTCCTACAATGAGCAGTTCTTC; d_call: .; j_call: TRBJ2-1; clone_size: .; v_call: TRBV25-1
cdr3_aa: CASSWGGGPYNEQFF; cdr3_nt: TGTGCCAGTAGTTGGGGCGGGGGGCCCTACAATGAGCAGTTCTTC; d_call: TRBD2; j_call: TRBJ2-1; clone_size: .; v_call: TRBV19
cdr3_aa: CASSFWVGIRGYTF; cdr3_nt: TGTGCCAGCAGTTTCTGGGTGGGGATCCGGGGCTACACCTTC; d_call: .; j_call: TRBJ1-2; clone_size: .; v_call: TRBV6-1
cdr3_aa: CASSLSPRTGRETQYF; cdr3_nt: TGTGCCAGCAGCCTATCCCCTAGGACAGGGAGGGAGACCCAGTACTTC; d_call: TRBD1; j_call: TRBJ2-5; clone_size: once; v_call: TRBV27
cdr3_aa: CASGRGAGTDTQYF; cdr3_nt: TGTGCCAGCGGTCGAGGGGCTGGCACAGATACGCAGTATTTT; d_call: .; j_call: TRBJ2-3; clone_size: .; v_call: TRBV6-1
cdr3_aa: CASSADRGPDTQYF; cdr3_nt: TGTGCCAGCAGCGCTGACAGGGGCCCAGATACGCAGTATTTT; d_call: TRBD1; j_call: TRBJ2-3; clone_size: .; v_call: TRBV11-1
cdr3_aa: CASSPSVTNEQFF; cdr3_nt: TGTGCCAGCTCACCGTCAGTCACCAATGAGCAGTTCTTC; d_call: .; j_call: TRBJ2-1; clone_size: .; v_call: TRBV18
cdr3_aa: CASSPGTRSGNTIYF; cdr3_nt: TGTGCCAGCAGTCCCGGGACCCGCTCTGGAAACACCATATATTTT; d_call: .; j_call: TRBJ1-3; clone_size: .; v_call: TRBV27
cdr3_aa: CASSLIVTGELFF; cdr3_nt: TGTGCCAGCAGTCTTATAGTCACCGGGGAGCTGTTTTTT; d_call: .; j_call: TRBJ2-2; clone_size: .; v_call: TRBV27
cdr3_aa: CASLQGGRYEQYF; cdr3_nt: TGTGCCAGCCTACAGGGGGGAAGGTACGAGCAGTACTTC; d_call: TRBD1; j_call: TRBJ2-7; clone_size: once; v_call: TRBV28
cdr3_aa: CASSLLGTAPGELFF; cdr3_nt: TGTGCCAGCAGCTTGCTCGGGACCGCTCCGGGGGAGCTGTTTTTT; d_call: .; j_call: TRBJ2-2; clone_size: .; v_call: TRBV5-4
cdr3_aa: CASSLVRPNYPTEAFF; cdr3_nt: TGCGCCAGCAGCTTGGTACGCCCGAATTATCCAACTGAGGCTTTCTTT; d_call: .; j_call: TRBJ1-1; clone_size: .; v_call: TRBV5-1
cdr3_aa: CASSPAPPSRDTQYF; cdr3_nt: TGTGCCAGCAGCCCAGCCCCCCCCAGTCGTGATACGCAGTATTTT; d_call: .; j_call: TRBJ2-3; clone_size: .; v_call: TRBV11-2
cdr3_aa: CASSYSRDRYYEQYF; cdr3_nt: TGTGCCAGCAGTTACTCGAGGGACAGGTACTACGAGCAGTACTTC; d_call: TRBD1; j_call: TRBJ2-7; clone_size: .; v_call: TRBV6-5
cdr3_aa: CASSLYSGIGYEQYF; cdr3_nt: TGTGCCAGCAGCTTATATAGCGGGATCGGGTACGAGCAGTACTTC; d_call: TRBD2; j_call: TRBJ2-7; clone_size: .; v_call: TRBV5-4
cdr3_aa: CATSLQETQYF; cdr3_nt: TGTGCCACCAGCTTACAAGAGACCCAGTACTTC; d_call: .; j_call: TRBJ2-5; clone_size: .; v_call: TRBV15
cdr3_aa: CASSGRSSGNFYNEQFF; cdr3_nt: TGTGCCAGCAGCGGACGCTCTAGCGGGAATTTCTACAATGAGCAGTTCTTC; d_call: TRBD2; j_call: TRBJ2-1; clone_size: once; v_call: TRBV14
cdr3_aa: CASSSGVGDWVKLYNEQFF; cdr3_nt: TGCGCCAGCAGCTCGGGGGTTGGGGATTGGGTCAAACTTTACAATGAGCAGTTCTTC; d_call: .; j_call: TRBJ2-1; clone_size: .; v_call: TRBV5-1
cdr3_aa: CASSFNREWNSYEQYF; cdr3_nt: TGCGCCAGCAGCTTTAACAGGGAATGGAACTCCTACGAGCAGTACTTC; d_call: .; j_call: TRBJ2-7; clone_size: .; v_call: TRBV5-1
cdr3_aa: CASGREYTGELFF; cdr3_nt: TGTGCCAGCGGTCGCGAGTACACCGGGGAGCTGTTTTTT; d_call: .; j_call: TRBJ2-2; clone_size: .; v_call: TRBV7-9
cdr3_aa: CASSPRPGRGNTGELFF; cdr3_nt: TGTGCCAGCAGTCCCCGACCGGGCAGGGGAAACACCGGGGAGCTGTTTTTT; d_call: .; j_call: TRBJ2-2; clone_size: .; v_call: TRBV28
cdr3_aa: CASSYGVNQPQHF; cdr3_nt: TGTGCCAGCAGTTACGGGGTAAATCAGCCCCAGCATTTT; d_call: .; j_call: TRBJ1-5; clone_size: .; v_call: TRBV6-6
cdr3_aa: CASSALTGTQTAKNIQYF; cdr3_nt: TGTGCCAGCTCAGCTCTCACCGGGACTCAGACCGCCAAAAACATTCAGTACTTC; d_call: .; j_call: TRBJ2-4; clone_size: .; v_call: TRBV18
cdr3_aa: CASSSGQGYSYEQYF; cdr3_nt: TGTGCCAGCAGCTCGGGACAGGGTTACTCCTACGAGCAGTACTTC; d_call: TRBD1; j_call: TRBJ2-7; clone_size: .; v_call: TRBV5-4
cdr3_aa: CAWGTGRNQPQHF; cdr3_nt: TGTGCCTGGGGGACAGGGAGAAATCAGCCCCAGCATTTT; d_call: TRBD1; j_call: TRBJ1-5; clone_size: once; v_call: TRBV30
cdr3_aa: CASSLEAGYTEAFF; cdr3_nt: TGCGCCAGCAGCTTGGAAGCGGGGTACACTGAAGCTTTCTTT; d_call: .; j_call: TRBJ1-1; clone_size: .; v_call: TRBV5-1